What follows are 11 T cell receptor beta chains derived from one specimen sequenced in a study of T cells in Graves' hyperthyroidism and ophthalmopathy. Amplified TCR beta CDR3 regions came from RNA transcripts. The HTBI set primed first-round TCR CDR3 RT-PCR. TCRdb analysed the multiplex PCR reads with MiXCR anew, one entry per CDR3 protein. The sample has about 290,000 distinct CDR3 sequences; about 14% are singletons. The sample consisted of blood. All receptors come from a woman aged 25 to 39 with Graves' hyperthyroidism that later progressed to Graves' ophthalmopathy.

The CDR3 DNA follows: TGTGCCAGCAGTCTAGAGTTCCCAGAACGTGAAAGCACAGATACGCAGTATTTT. It translates to CASSLEFPERESTDTQYF. The V call is TRBV28, the J call TRBJ2-3; the D is unclear. The CDR3 totals 18 residues. Trimming removed 5 bases at V and 0 bases at J, with 21 bases between. CDR1 is MDHEN and CDR2 is SYDVKM in the germline V gene.

This clonotype was counted many times. The chain is built from TRBV5-1 and TRBJ2-3; the D is unclear. The V gene's germline CDR1 is SGHRS and CDR2 YFSETQ. The V and J ends lost 0 bases and 1 base respectively, with 6 bases between them. The CDR3 runs to 14 residues. CDR3 bases: TGCGCCAGCAGCTTGGGAGCCGGCACAGATACGCAGTATTTT. Translation gives CASSLGAGTDTQYF. Using reference TRBV5-1 and TRBJ2-3 for the parts outside the CDR3, the full variable domain is KAGVTQTPRYLIKTRGQQVTLSCSPISGHRSVSWYQQTPGQGLQFLFEYFSETQRNKGNFPGRFSGRQFSNSRSEMNVSTLELGDSALYLCASSLGAGTDTQYFGPGTRLTVL.

To note about this clonotype: At one boundary the junction diverges from the germline segment, which might be a read error. The rearrangement uses TRBV6-1 and TRBJ2-3; 9 nucleotides agree with TRBD1. The germline CDR1 and CDR2 sequences are MNHNS and SASEGT. CDR3 length: 16 residues. CDR3 amino acids: CASSPGQGSSPDAQYF. The CDR3 nucleotides are TGTGCCAGCAGCCCCGGACAGGGGAGTAGCCCAGATGCGCAGTATTTT.

The genes are TRBV28 and TRBJ1-2; 8 nucleotides align to TRBD1. There are 14 residues in the CDR3. Germline V CDR1 and CDR2: MDHEN, SYDVKM. The V and J ends lost 6 bases and 4 bases, in that order; junction bases with no gene match: 7. The CDR3 coding sequence is TGTGCCAGCAGCTTCCTGGGACAGGCCTATGGCTACACCTTC. This sequence encodes CASSFLGQAYGYTF.

The CDR3 loop is CASSFDGVPYF. As DNA, the CDR3 is TGTGCCAGCAGTTTTGATGGGGTCCCGTACTTC. This chain joins TRBV28 and TRBJ2-5; no clear D gene. Per the germline V gene, CDR1 is MDHEN and CDR2 is SYDVKM. The CDR3 has 11 residues. V gave up 3 bases and J gave up 13 bases, with 12 bases separating them.

The chain couples TRBV6-1 to TRBJ2-7; a weak D match, TRBD1 (6 bases). Germline CDR1 reads MNHNS; CDR2 reads SASEGT. The CDR3 is made up of 18 amino acids. The ends were cut back, 6 bases at V and 6 bases at J, with 30 bases in the middle. The CDR3: CASRLLSMGTPTFLEQYF. The DNA for the CDR3 is TGTGCCAGCAGGCTATTGAGCATGGGGACACCCACCTTCCTCGAGCAGTACTTC.

There are many counts of this clonotype. This chain joins TRBV12-3 or TRBV12-4 and TRBJ1-1; TRBD1 might be the D (5 bases). V was trimmed by 6 bases and J by 4 bases, leaving 12 bases between them. The CDR3 extends over 13 amino acids. CDR3 protein: CASRAQGVTEAFF. The CDR3 DNA is TGTGCCAGCAGGGCGCAGGGAGTCACTGAAGCTTTCTTT.

This clonotype was counted many times. The chain has TRBV18 and TRBJ1-1, with D unclear. The V gene's germline CDR1 is KGHSH and CDR2 LQKENI. The CDR3 sequence is 13 residues long. The V end lost 3 bases, the J end lost 2 bases, and 7 bases lay between the germline ends. The CDR3 spells CASSPNFNTEAFF. In nucleotides, the CDR3 is TGTGCCAGCTCACCGAACTTTAACACTGAAGCTTTCTTT.

This clonotype showed up many times. The chain recombines TRBV7-2 with TRBJ2-5; 10 nucleotides agree with TRBD1. This CDR3 is 18 amino acids long. Trimming cost V 0 bases and J 5 bases; bases outside gene matches: 12. The germline CDR1 and CDR2 sequences are SGHTA and FQGNSA. Written as DNA, the CDR3 is TGTGCCAGCAGCTTAGCGCGGGACAGGGGAAAGTTTCGGGAGACCCAGTACTTC. Translating it yields CASSLARDRGKFRETQYF.

This clonotype was picked up many times. CDR3 sequence reads: CASSLPDSATNEKLFF. CDR3 in DNA: TGTGCCAGCAGCCTTCCGGACAGTGCAACTAATGAAAAACTGTTTTTT. The gene calls are TRBV3-1 and TRBJ1-4, with a possible D match to TRBD1 (6 bases). The ends were cut back, 4 bases at V and 0 bases at J, with 12 bases in the middle. This CDR3 has 16 amino acids. Germline V lookup: CDR1 LGHDT, CDR2 YNNKEL (reference sequence).

In this sample, this clonotype turned up many times. This chain connects TRBV4-1 to TRBJ1-4; the D gene is possibly TRBD1 (5 bases). The CDR3 loop spans 14 amino acids. Germline lookup yields CDR1 MGHRA and CDR2 YSYEKL. The V end lost 11 bases, the J end lost 2 bases, and 15 bases lay between the germline ends. The CDR3 DNA is TGCGCCTCTACCTGGGGGTACACTAATGAAAAACTGTTTTTT. This gives the protein CASTWGYTNEKLFF.